This TCR beta chain was documented in a study of vaccination and CD4 T cells after COVID-19. On the study more broadly: Six males and four females, two of them Hispanic, were enrolled as convalescents. Median time from second vaccine dose to sampling was around 72 days (14 to 241). Overall study findings and caveats: There was no significant change from about 22 to 38 median reactive clonotypes.

Trimming removed 1 base at V and 5 bases at J, with 9 bases between. The germline gives CDR1 GTSNPN, CDR2 SVGIG (reference sequence). This CDR3 is 13 amino acids long. Sequenced with the Oncomine TCR Beta short-read assay was DNA taken from cultured CD4+ T cells. MiXCR was run by TCRdb on the PCR reads, yielding one entry per CDR3 protein. The table has roughly 7,500 distinct CDR3 sequences, 45% to 50% seen once. The treatment: approximately 10-day PBMC culture with coronavirus spike peptide pools or control peptides (ViraFEST assay). March to December 2020 was the span of positive PCR dates, which predated US Alpha, Beta and Delta variants. This clonotype was observed a handful of times. Its specificity is unknown.

The chain recombines TRBV30 with TRBJ1-5; D may be TRBD1 (6 bases). Sequencing was performed on CD4+ T cells from blood, cultured in vitro. This clonotype was sampled from a human donor who had recovered from COVID-19. DNA for the CDR3: TGTGCCTGGAGTGAGGGGGGGGATCAGCCCCAGCATTTT. This codes for CAWSEGGDQPQHF.